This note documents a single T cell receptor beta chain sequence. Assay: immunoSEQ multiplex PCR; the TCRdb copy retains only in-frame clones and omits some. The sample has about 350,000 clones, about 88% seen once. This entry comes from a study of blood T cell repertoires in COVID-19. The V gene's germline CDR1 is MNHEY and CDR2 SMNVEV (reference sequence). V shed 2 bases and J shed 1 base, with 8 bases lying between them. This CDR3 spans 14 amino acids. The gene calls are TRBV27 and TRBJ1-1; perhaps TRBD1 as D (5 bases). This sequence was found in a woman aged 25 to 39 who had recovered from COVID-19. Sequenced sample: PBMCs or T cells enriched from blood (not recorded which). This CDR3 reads CASSLTGRNTEAFF. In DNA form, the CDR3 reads TGTGCCAGCAGTTTAACAGGAAGGAACACTGAAGCTTTCTTT.